Listed here are 13 T cell receptor beta chains from one sample, sequenced in a study of blood T cell repertoires in COVID-19. Using immunoSEQ multiplex PCR, the repertoire was profiled, and TCRdb retains in-frame clones only, with some absent. Of roughly 300,000 clones listed, approximately 90% are singletons. The sequenced sample consisted of PBMCs or T cells enriched from blood (not recorded which). All receptors derive from a woman younger than 45 who had recovered from COVID-19.

This clone was observed a single time. J is TRBJ1-6 and V is TRBV3-1 (or the pseudogene TRBV3-2); D is ambiguous. CDR1 and CDR2 from the germline V gene are LGHDT and YNNKEL (reference sequence). The CDR3 covers 12 residues. The V end lost 5 bases, the J end lost 9 bases, and 8 bases lay between the germline ends. CDR3 sequence reads: CASSYPGSPLHF. The CDR3 region has the DNA TGTGCCAGCAGCTACCCGGGTTCACCCCTCCACTTT.

V is TRBV30 and J is TRBJ2-3; D is perhaps TRBD1 (5 bases). This CDR3 spans 13 amino acids. Trimming removed 4 bases from V and 6 bases from J, with 14 bases in between. From germline, CDR1 is GTSNPN and CDR2 SVGIG (reference sequence). The CDR3 DNA sequence: TGTGCCTGGACGGCGGACATGCGGGATACGCAGTATTTT. The encoded protein is CAWTADMRDTQYF. The entire variable domain, with the rest obtained from reference TRBV30 and TRBJ2-3, is as follows: SQTIHQWPATLVQPVGSPLSLECTVEGTSNPNLYWYRQAAGRGLQLLFYSVGIGQISSEVPQNLSASRPQDRQFILSSKKLLLSDSGFYLCAWTADMRDTQYFGPGTRLTVL.

This rearrangement joins TRBV7-3 to TRBJ2-7; perhaps TRBD1 as D (6 bases). The ends were cut back, 5 bases at V and 4 bases at J, with 24 bases in the middle. Germline values: CDR1 SGHTA, CDR2 FQGTGA. The CDR3 spans 17 residues. The chain's CDR3 is CASSPQLEGQFPYEQYF. The CDR3 nucleotides are TGTGCCAGCAGCCCCCAACTCGAAGGACAGTTTCCTTACGAGCAGTACTTC.

The chain combines TRBV27 with TRBJ1-1; TRBD1 matches at 7 bases. The CDR3 is made up of 14 amino acids. CDR1 MNHEY and CDR2 SMNVEV come from the germline V gene (reference sequence). The J segment lost 3 bases and the V segment lost 3 bases, leaving 4 bases of the junction unmatched. The CDR3 is CASSFGDRDTEAFF. The CDR3 DNA follows: TGTGCCAGCAGTTTTGGTGACAGGGACACTGAAGCTTTCTTT.

The genes are TRBV6-5 and TRBJ2-1, with 7 bases identical to TRBD1. The CDR3 consists of 14 residues. Trimming at V came to 7 bases and at J to 6 bases, leaving 9 bases not matched to a gene. The germline CDR1 and CDR2 sequences are MNHEY and SVGAGI. Written as DNA, the CDR3 is TGTGCCAGCAAGAACAGGGGCCCGGCCAATGAGCAGTTCTTC. It translates to CASKNRGPANEQFF.

The chain couples TRBV27 to TRBJ1-2, with D possibly TRBD1 on 5 matching bases. The CDR3 is 17 amino acids. Per germline, CDR1 MNHEY and CDR2 SMNVEV (reference sequence). V was trimmed by 5 bases and J by 3 bases, leaving 22 bases between them. Here the CDR3 reads CASSPGGLAFGDYGYTF. CDR3 DNA: TGTGCCAGCAGTCCGGGGGGATTAGCGTTCGGGGACTATGGCTACACCTTC.

The chain has TRBV27 and TRBJ2-7, with 7 bases matching TRBD1. CDR1 MNHEY and CDR2 SMNVEV come from the germline V gene (reference sequence). CDR3 length equals 14 residues. V trimming: 6 bases; J trimming: 3 bases; junction bases outside the gene matches: 8. This CDR3 is CASRRQGIVYEQYF. In DNA form, the CDR3 reads TGTGCCAGCAGAAGACAGGGCATTGTCTACGAGCAGTACTTC.

This clone has just one count. The chain links TRBV29-1 to TRBJ1-2; a weak D match, TRBD1 (6 bases). The germline CDR1 and CDR2 sequences are SQVTM and ANQGSEA. This CDR3 comprises 15 residues. Trimming cost V 3 bases and J 4 bases, with 18 bases left between them. The CDR3 loop is CSVDSAGEEGYGYTF. The DNA of the CDR3 is TGCAGCGTTGATTCGGCAGGGGAAGAGGGCTATGGCTACACCTTC.

The gene calls are TRBV15 and TRBJ1-1, with no clear D. CDR1 is LNHNV and CDR2 is YYDKDF in the germline V gene (reference sequence). The CDR3 totals 15 residues. Trimming removed 1 base from V and 1 base from J, with 10 bases in between. CDR3 sequence reads: CATSRVGVPNTEAFF. In nucleotides, the CDR3 is TGTGCCACCAGCAGAGTCGGGGTCCCGAACACTGAAGCTTTCTTT.

The gene calls are TRBV18 and TRBJ1-1; 7 positions agree with TRBD1. The CDR3 loop spans 14 amino acids. Germline V gene lookup returns CDR1 KGHSH and CDR2 LQKENI. J lost 3 bases, V lost 3 bases, and 4 bases had no gene match. CDR3 DNA: TGTGCCAGCTCACCTGTCACAGGGGACACTGAAGCTTTCTTT. Translation gives CASSPVTGDTEAFF.

This clone has a single count. V is TRBV19 and J is TRBJ1-1; D unresolved. The CDR3 covers 14 residues. The germline V gene has CDR1 LNHDA and CDR2 SQIVND (reference sequence). Trimming removed 3 bases at V and 7 bases at J, with 15 bases between. The CDR3: CASSITGRVGEAFF. In DNA, the CDR3 is TGTGCCAGTAGTATCACTGGTCGGGTTGGTGAAGCTTTCTTT.

V usage is TRBV30 and J usage is TRBJ1-6; D remains unclear. The germline V gene has CDR1 GTSNPN and CDR2 SVGIG (reference sequence). CDR3 length: 14 amino acids. V was cut by 0 bases and J by 6 bases, with 9 bases left in between. The DNA of the CDR3 is TGTGCCTGGAGTGTACAGCGGATTAATTCACCCCTCCACTTT. Protein product: CAWSVQRINSPLHF.

The rearrangement joins TRBV2 to TRBJ1-2; 7 bases map to TRBD1. V trimming: 8 bases; J trimming: 7 bases; junction bases outside the gene matches: 7. Germline V CDR1 and CDR2: SNHLY, FYNNEI. The CDR3 totals 12 residues. CDR3 region: CASGQVGSGYTF. The CDR3 region has the DNA TGTGCCAGCGGACAGGTCGGTAGTGGCTACACCTTC.